The 21 T cell receptor beta chains listed next were all sequenced from one sample in a study of OX40 agonist ivuxolimab in advanced cancers. The library was built by means of the immunoSEQ multiplex PCR assay. Not all clones reach the TCRdb copy of this immuneACCESS table, which keeps in-frame sequences only. Checked studies attribute under half of the gap to unresolved V genes and leave the rest unexplained. The sample yields tens of thousands of clones; about 90% were counted once. Of the sample, 0.33% falls within the top ten clones. Source: CD4+ or CD8+ T cells sorted from blood, taken in a trial of the OX40 agonist ivuxolimab. The receptors were sampled from an adult with an advanced solid tumor such as melanoma, head and neck, liver or kidney cancer.

This clone was seen just once. The chain links TRBV13 to TRBJ2-7; D remains ambiguous. Looked up from germline, CDR1 is PRHDT and CDR2 is FYEKMQ (reference sequence). The CDR3 spans 15 residues. Trimming shortened V by 1 base and J by 2 bases, and 12 bases separated the two germline ends. The CDR3 is CASSLAGLPPYEQYF. Written as DNA, the CDR3 is TGTGCCAGCAGCTTAGCAGGTCTCCCCCCCTACGAGCAGTACTTC. The full variable domain, completed using reference TRBV13 and TRBJ2-7, is AAGVIQSPRHLIKEKRETATLKCYPIPRHDTVYWYQQGPGQDPQFLISFYEKMQSDKGSIPDRFSAQQFSDYHSELNMSSLELGDSALYFCASSLAGLPPYEQYFGPGTRLTVT.

V gene TRBV20-1 combines with J gene TRBJ2-3; D possibly corresponds to TRBD2 (5 bases). Germline loops: CDR1 DFQATT, CDR2 SNEGSKA (reference sequence). This CDR3 is built from 11 residues. Trimming left V 1 base short and J 14 bases short, with 13 bases between. CDR3 sequence (DNA): TGCAGTGCTAGAGGGGGAGAGGGCCGGTATTTT. Its protein is CSARGGEGRYF.

This chain links TRBV5-1 with TRBJ1-6, with TRBD1 matching over 9 bases. V was clipped by 5 bases and J by 9 bases; unmatched bases: 9. Germline CDR1 and CDR2: SGHRS and YFSETQ. This CDR3 is built from 15 residues. The chain's CDR3 is CASRLPDRGFSPLHF. CDR3 DNA: TGCGCCAGCAGACTCCCTGACAGGGGGTTTTCACCCCTCCACTTT.

The genes are TRBV6-5 and TRBJ2-7; TRBD2 aligns across 7 bases. In germline, CDR1 is MNHEY, CDR2 SVGAGI. The CDR3 is 14 residues long. With 6 bases clipped from V and 4 bases from J, the junction kept 9 bases outside the gene matches. This CDR3 reads CASRQAGPPYEQYF. CDR3 nucleotides: TGTGCCAGCAGGCAAGCGGGGCCCCCTTACGAGCAGTACTTC.

V gene TRBV19 combines with J gene TRBJ1-2; maybe TRBD1 (6 bases). In germline, CDR1 is LNHDA, CDR2 SQIVND (reference sequence). Trimming shortened V by 7 bases and J by 3 bases, and 18 bases separated the two germline ends. The CDR3 is 15 residues long. This CDR3 is CASTPTRTVHYGYTF. The CDR3 region has the DNA TGTGCCAGTACCCCAACCCGGACAGTTCACTATGGCTACACCTTC.

The chain employs TRBV5-1 and TRBJ2-6, with unresolved D. Trimming took 4 bases from V and 2 from J, leaving 7 bases between them. The length of the CDR3 is 14 residues. CDR1 is SGHRS and CDR2 is YFSETQ in the germline V gene. The CDR3 region is CASSPLPGANVLTF. In DNA, the CDR3 is TGCGCCAGCAGCCCCTTACCTGGGGCCAACGTCCTGACTTTC.

The chain employs TRBV9 and TRBJ1-4; D is ambiguous. This CDR3 has 14 residues. Per germline, CDR1 SGDLS and CDR2 YYNGEE. Between the trimmed V and J ends, which lost 4 bases and 4 bases, there was a span of 11 bases. CDR3 in amino acids: CASSPGGVNEKLFF. The DNA for the CDR3 is TGTGCCAGCAGCCCCGGCGGGGTTAATGAAAAACTGTTTTTT.

This chain links TRBV6-5 with TRBJ1-2; 7 bases align to TRBD1. V gave up 6 bases and J gave up 7 bases; unmatched junction bases: 8. CDR1 is MNHEY, CDR2 SVGAGI, per germline. The length of the CDR3 is 13 residues. DNA for the CDR3: TGTGCCAGCAGCCGGGGACAGCGGTTTGGCTACACCTTC. It translates to CASSRGQRFGYTF.

This sequence joins TRBV30 and TRBJ2-3; D is perhaps TRBD2 (5 bases). The germline V gene has CDR1 GTSNPN and CDR2 SVGIG (reference sequence). The length of the CDR3 is 12 residues. The germline V and J ends were trimmed by 6 bases and 1 base, with 8 bases remaining between them. The CDR3 here is CACTRGTDTQYF. Here the CDR3 DNA reads TGTGCCTGTACGCGGGGCACAGATACGCAGTATTTT.

The chain couples TRBV6-5 to TRBJ1-4; D is uncertain. CDR3 size: 13 residues. Trimming removed 2 bases from V and 5 bases from J, with 6 bases in between. Germline V gene data show CDR1 as MNHEY and CDR2 as SVGAGI. The CDR3 is CASSYRKNEKLFF. CDR3 in DNA: TGTGCCAGCAGTTACAGGAAGAATGAAAAACTGTTTTTT.

This chain uses TRBV18 with TRBJ2-1, with TRBD1 as a possible D gene (6 bases). This CDR3 has 20 residues. The V and J ends lost 0 bases and 0 bases respectively, with 21 bases between them. Germline V gives CDR1 KGHSH, CDR2 LQKENI. CDR3 region: CASSPPIQGRVGSSYNEQFF. CDR3 in DNA: TGTGCCAGCTCACCACCAATACAGGGAAGAGTAGGGAGCTCCTACAATGAGCAGTTCTTC. Filled out from reference TRBV18 and TRBJ2-1, the complete variable domain reads NAGVMQNPRHLVRRRGQEARLRCSPMKGHSHVYWYRQLPEEGLKFMVYLQKENIIDESGMPKERFSAEFPKEGPSILRIQQVVRGDSAAYFCASSPPIQGRVGSSYNEQFFGPGTRLTVL.

The rearrangement joins TRBV19 to TRBJ2-5; maybe TRBD2 (6 bases). V lost 4 bases to trimming and J lost 5 bases, with 17 bases between them. The CDR3 sequence is 15 residues long. CDR1 and CDR2 (germline): LNHDA, SQIVND (reference sequence). CDR3 in amino acids: CASSSVGGGGETQYF. The CDR3, as DNA: TGTGCCAGTAGTAGCGTCGGGGGTGGTGGGGAGACCCAGTACTTC.

V is TRBV7-2 and J is TRBJ2-1; TRBD2 agrees at 10 bases. Germline CDR1 is SGHTA and CDR2 is FQGNSA. The V gene end was trimmed by 5 bases and the J gene end by 6 bases; junction bases not matched to a gene: 13. The CDR3 runs 17 residues. The CDR3 here is CASSPSGGATRVNEQFF. CDR3 coding DNA: TGTGCCAGCAGCCCGAGCGGGGGGGCGACTCGGGTCAATGAGCAGTTCTTC.

This chain uses TRBV18 with TRBJ2-1; D gene unclear. The CDR3 spans 20 residues. The germline gives CDR1 KGHSH, CDR2 LQKENI. Trimming shortened V by 0 bases and J by 8 bases, and 29 bases separated the two germline ends. The CDR3 DNA reads TGTGCCAGCTCACCACCGAAAATAGGAAGATTGGACCCACAGCGCGATGAGCAGTTCTTC. Residues: CASSPPKIGRLDPQRDEQFF.

The chain employs TRBV5-6 and TRBJ2-7; tentatively, D is TRBD1 (6 bases). This CDR3 is 17 amino acids long. V lost 0 bases, J lost 4 bases, and 20 bases lay in between. From germline, CDR1 is SGHDT and CDR2 YYEEEE. CDR3 region: CASSLGPPTGQGYEQYF. DNA of the CDR3: TGTGCCAGCAGCTTGGGCCCGCCAACAGGGCAGGGGTACGAGCAGTACTTC.

This clone was seen a few times. The CDR3 here is CASWASGNTEAFF. CDR3 DNA: TGTGCCAGCTGGGCGTCGGGGAACACTGAAGCTTTCTTT. The rearrangement joins TRBV27 to TRBJ1-1; no clear D. Germline CDR1 is MNHEY and CDR2 is SMNVEV (reference sequence). With 8 bases removed from V and 1 base from J, the gap between germline ends came to 11 bases. The CDR3 totals 13 residues.

The CDR3 protein is CASSRARGTDTQYF. CDR3 nucleotide sequence: TGTGCCAGCAGCCGGGCGAGGGGCACAGATACGCAGTATTTT. The chain is built from TRBV11-2 and TRBJ2-3, with D tentatively TRBD2 (5 bases). CDR3 length: 14 amino acids. The ends were cut back, 5 bases at V and 1 base at J, with 10 bases in the middle. Germline CDR1 reads SGHAT; CDR2 reads FQNNGV.

V and J are TRBV7-2 and TRBJ2-2; 11 nucleotides match TRBD2. This CDR3 has 17 amino acids. V shed 3 bases, J shed 1 base, and the junction held 4 bases outside the gene matches. Per germline, CDR1 SGHTA and CDR2 FQGNSA. CDR3 sequence reads: CASSFSGTSGNTGELFF. The CDR3 DNA reads as TGTGCCAGCAGCTTCTCCGGGACTAGCGGGAACACCGGGGAGCTGTTTTTT.

In its sample, this clone was seen once. CDR3 sequence (DNA): TGCGCCAGCAGCCCACTAGGCAAAACCCCGGACCTTAACTATGGCTACACCTTC. Protein: CASSPLGKTPDLNYGYTF. This sequence joins TRBV5-1 and TRBJ1-2; no clear D. Germline V gene lookup returns CDR1 SGHRS and CDR2 YFSETQ. This CDR3 region has 18 residues. V gave up 4 bases and J gave up 1 base, with 23 bases separating them.

The V gene is TRBV10-3, the J gene TRBJ2-7; no firm D call. This CDR3 is 13 amino acids long. Germline assignment: CDR1 ENHRY and CDR2 SYGVKD. Between the trimmed V and J ends, which lost 3 bases and 5 bases, there was a span of 11 bases. CDR3 protein: CAISDSTRNEQYV. The CDR3 DNA follows: TGTGCCATCAGTGATTCCACTCGGAACGAGCAGTACGTC.

This chain uses TRBV9 with TRBJ2-1; 8 nucleotides match TRBD2. Unmatched junction bases numbered 5, after V lost 0 bases and J lost 3 bases. This CDR3 region has 16 residues. Germline CDR1 is SGDLS and CDR2 is YYNGEE. CDR3 loop: CASSVAGGEYYNEQFF. The DNA of the CDR3 is TGTGCCAGCAGCGTAGCGGGAGGGGAATACTACAATGAGCAGTTCTTC.